The 10 T cell receptor beta chains below come from one sample, sequenced in a study of technical replicates of blood from a few donors. The data were produced by immunoSEQ multiplex PCR, yet TCRdb's version contains in-frame clones alone and is incomplete. The sample records around 30,000 clones, around 94% being singletons. The source material was PBMCs. These TCRs come from a human donor in good health. Some clones in this sample may be carry-over from other donors' samples.

This chain links TRBV7-8 with TRBJ2-7; weak D call: TRBD2 (6 bases). Germline lookup yields CDR1 SGHVS and CDR2 FQNEAQ. V dropped 5 bases and J dropped 3 bases, with 11 bases sitting between them. The CDR3 is made up of 13 amino acids. CDR3 loop: CASSQEGYYEQYF. The CDR3 region has the DNA TGTGCCAGCAGCCAGGAGGGGTACTACGAGCAGTACTTC.

This sequence joins TRBV9 and TRBJ1-6; 8 bases align to TRBD1. Germline CDR1 SGDLS, CDR2 YYNGEE. This CDR3 spans 15 amino acids. J lost 10 bases, V lost 0 bases, and 6 bases had no gene match. The CDR3 reads CASSVAGQGASPLHF. The CDR3, as DNA: TGTGCCAGCAGCGTAGCCGGCCAGGGGGCATCACCCCTCCACTTT.

This clone was seen a single time. V and J are TRBV5-1 and TRBJ2-7, with TRBD1 matching 12 bases. The V gene end was trimmed by 3 bases and the J gene end by 0 bases; junction bases not matched to a gene: 4. The length of the CDR3 is 16 residues. Germline CDR1 is SGHRS and CDR2 is YFSETQ. CDR3 region: CASSSGTGGASYEQYF. Here the CDR3 DNA reads TGCGCCAGCAGCTCCGGGACAGGGGGCGCCTCCTACGAGCAGTACTTC.

The rearrangement links TRBV5-6 to TRBJ1-1; unclear D gene. Germline V CDR1 and CDR2: SGHDT, YYEEEE. CDR3 length: 16 amino acids. V shed 1 base and J shed 1 base, with 14 bases lying between them. Here the CDR3 reads CASSLLKGGRNTEAFF. The CDR3 coding sequence is TGTGCCAGCAGCTTGTTGAAGGGAGGCCGGAACACTGAAGCTTTCTTT. The full variable domain, in which reference TRBV5-6 and TRBJ1-1 provide the parts outside the CDR3, is DAGVTQSPTHLIKTRGQQVTLRCSPKSGHDTVSWYQQALGQGPQFIFQYYEEEERQRGNFPDRFSGHQFPNYSSELNVNALLLGDSALYLCASSLLKGGRNTEAFFGQGTRLTVV.

This clone came up once. CDR3 in amino acids: CASSPEMNTEAFF. The DNA of the CDR3 is TGTGCCAGTAGTCCCGAGATGAACACTGAAGCTTTCTTT. V gene TRBV19 combines with J gene TRBJ1-1; the D is unclear. The CDR3 totals 13 residues. Trimming stripped 5 bases from V and 0 bases from J, with 7 bases between. The germline V gene encodes CDR1 LNHDA and CDR2 SQIVND (reference sequence).

V usage is TRBV5-1 and J usage is TRBJ2-2; D is perhaps TRBD1 (6 bases). CDR3 length: 16 amino acids. Germline V gene lookup returns CDR1 SGHRS and CDR2 YFSETQ. Between the trimmed V and J ends, which lost 0 bases and 1 base, there was a span of 10 bases. The CDR3 region has the DNA TGCGCCAGCAGCTTGGTCGCCAGGGGGAACACCGGGGAGCTGTTTTTT. It translates to CASSLVARGNTGELFF.

The chain uses TRBV11-2 and TRBJ2-7; D perhaps matches TRBD1 (6 bases). Trimming left V 3 bases short and J 5 bases short, with 17 bases between. This CDR3 has 15 amino acids. Germline CDR1 is SGHAT and CDR2 is FQNNGV. CDR3 in DNA: TGTGCCAGCAGCTTTACAGGGTACCCAGTCCACGAGCAGTACTTC. It specifies CASSFTGYPVHEQYF.

In nucleotides, the CDR3 is TGTGCCAGCAGTGCAACAGGGAGTAGCTCCTATAATTCACCCCTCCACTTT. Translation gives CASSATGSSSYNSPLHF. This sequence joins TRBV6-1 and TRBJ1-6; maybe TRBD1 (6 bases). The CDR3 sequence is 17 residues long. From germline, CDR1 is MNHNS and CDR2 SASEGT. Trimming pared 4 bases from V and 0 bases from J, leaving 13 bases between.

This rearrangement joins TRBV7-6 to TRBJ2-3, with 7 bases lining up with TRBD2. This CDR3 has 13 amino acids. Germline V gene sequence: CDR1 SGHVS, CDR2 FNYEAQ. V gave up 6 bases and J gave up 4 bases; unmatched junction bases: 4. As DNA, the CDR3 is TGTGCCAGCAGTAAGACTAGCCCAGATACGCAGTATTTT. Its protein product is CASSKTSPDTQYF.

The rearrangement uses TRBV5-6 and TRBJ2-7; D possibly corresponds to TRBD2 (6 bases). The CDR3 runs to 15 residues. Trimming removed 0 bases at V and 0 bases at J, with 10 bases between. CDR1 and CDR2 from the germline V gene are SGHDT and YYEEEE. CDR3 nucleotide sequence: TGTGCCAGCAGCTTGGATAATAGCGGCTCCTACGAGCAGTACTTC. Protein sequence: CASSLDNSGSYEQYF. The whole variable domain, remainder taken from reference TRBV5-6 and TRBJ2-7, is DAGVTQSPTHLIKTRGQQVTLRCSPKSGHDTVSWYQQALGQGPQFIFQYYEEEERQRGNFPDRFSGHQFPNYSSELNVNALLLGDSALYLCASSLDNSGSYEQYFGPGTRLTVT.